The entry below describes one TCR beta chain. Its antigen is still unknown. The record has no base qualities; no much larger clone is one base away. The data were obtained in a study of regulatory T cells in long-lasting Graves disease (dated by TCRdb to 2020 to 2023). Regarding the complete study: Persistent Graves' disease meant more than 5 years of antithyroid drug treatment with TSH receptor autoantibodies that stayed positive. The study took place in China and was registered as a clinical trial. A total of about 33 samples were covered by TCR sequencing, comprising approximately 13 persistent and around 20 newly diagnosed Graves' disease patients. Persistent Graves' disease patients were compared with newly diagnosed Graves' disease patients by peripheral blood TCR sequencing and RNA sequencing. Persistent Graves' disease patients in the clinical cohort had taken antithyroid drugs for around 10 years on average. General conclusions and limits of the study: The authors noted that the small sample size was a limitation that may lower accuracy. Persistent patients shared more public clonotypes among themselves (more than 2,500) than newly diagnosed patients did (more than 950). Lower TCR Shannon entropy and fewer highly expanded clones were observed in persistent Graves' disease patients than in newly diagnosed patients, which suggested clonal expansion. Preferential use of TRBV28, TRBJ1-2 and TRBJ2-5 was observed in persistent disease, whereas TRBV20-1 and TRBJ2-1 were favored in newly diagnosed disease. Because the primary lesion, thyroid tissue, could not be accessed, the study looked at peripheral blood alone. Sequencing and analysis were limited to the TCR beta chain.

To prepare the library, multiplex PCR was applied. Data came from an Illumina HiSeq 4000. iRepertoire HTBI primers and Arm-PCR amplification of CDR3 regions were used to construct TCR beta libraries. Before sequencing, the PCR products went through gel purification. In the authors' own workflow: Across samples, around 58 TRBV and around 15 TRBJ segments were identified and used for gene usage analysis of CDR3 amino acid clonotypes. COPE and FqMerger were used to merge filtered high-quality paired reads into contigs. BLAST was used to align contigs to IMGT TRBV, TRBD and TRBJ reference genes, and CDR3 was defined according to IMGT. Any clonotype with a frequency above 0.1% was classified as a highly expanded clone. Shannon entropy served as the measure of repertoire diversity, while the Gini coefficient captured V-J evenness. A clonotype was considered public if more than one individual shared it. Starting from the raw public reads, TCRdb applied fastp trimming at Q25, assembled clones with MiXCR and retained in-frame beta chains. Rows matching on CDR3 protein sequence are summarized as one entry with the most common DNA and genes. What appears here as the V and J calls and clone size reflects TCRdb's work, not the paper's. The sample data list around 340,000 distinct CDR3 sequences, and around 19% of these were observed just once. The top ten clones comprise just under 30% of the sample.

The label giving this sample's time point can be read as: persistent/refractory GD, antithyroid drugs over 5 years with positive TRAb. For both TCR sequencing and RNA sequencing, RNA was extracted from PBMCs in TRIzol. Graves' disease was diagnosed according to American Thyroid Association guidelines. Recruitment of patients was carried out at an endocrinology department in Xi'an, China. From each patient, nine milliliters of peripheral blood was collected into an EDTA anticoagulant tube. Ficoll Paque Plus density gradient separation was used to isolate PBMCs, and no further T cell sorting was done. An Agilent 2100 Bioanalyzer and agarose gel were used to assess RNA quality, and a NanoDrop 2000 was used to measure RNA concentration. Trimming removed 6 bases from V and 2 bases from J; the gene matches leave 12 bases unexplained. The germline V gene yields MNHEY for CDR1 and SVGEGT for CDR2. Including the terminal cysteine and phenylalanine, the CDR3 comprises 17 residues. Kept here is only the CDR3 DNA, which spans 51 bases and is read in frame from base 1.

The source is a female donor with Graves disease. Rearrangement joined TRBV6-2 or TRBV6-3 to TRBJ1-2, with 10 central nucleotides matching TRBD1. Sequences were derived from peripheral blood mononuclear cells (PBMCs), sampled when the disease was refractory, from a patient treated with antithyroid drugs. Here the CDR3 is given as CASSPSGTGDWNYGYTF. The nucleotide sequence is given as TGTGCCAGCAGCCCCAGCGGGACAGGGGATTGGAACTATGGCTACACCTTC.